This TCR beta chain emerged from a study of T cell clusters in autoimmune cytopenias. Comments on this clonotype: Its antigen remains unidentified.

One tube held mixed TRB-A and TRB-B primer pools for touch-down PCR. Reanalyzing the multiplex PCR reads, TCRdb keeps one entry per CDR3 protein, without DNA. This sample's table reports 7,000 to 9,000 distinct CDR3 sequences. CDR1 MNHEY and CDR2 SVGAGI come from the germline V gene. The CDR3 spans 13 residues. TRB was amplified from 250 ng of peripheral blood genomic DNA per sample. Findings and limits, study-wide: The T cell clusters were defined only in silico, without experimental functional validation. Compared with active autoimmune hepatitis patients, healthy donors showed roughly 3-fold more exclusive TRB clusters.

These data were likewise used in another study, on T cell repertoires in aging, cancer and after chemotherapy. That report notes: Chronic lymphocytic leukemia patients on fludarabine- or bendamustine-based regimens gave paired samples before and after chemotherapy. Age-matched healthy donors had significantly more diverse, less clonal blood TCR repertoires than untreated cancer patients.

The specimen sequenced was peripheral blood. The rearrangement joins TRBV6-5 to TRBJ1-3. The clonotype was recovered from a human donor with an autoimmune cytopenia or autoimmune hepatitis (not recorded which). The CDR3 region is CASSYSRGNTIYF.